This TCR beta chain was obtained from a study of T cell repertoires in cytomegalovirus infection. This clonotype was observed at least ten times. TCRdb passed the reads through MiXCR, listing each CDR3 protein once. Of 200,000 to 300,000 distinct CDR3 sequences listed, 9% to 15% are singletons. Sequenced material: PBMCs. The clonotype comes from a human donor in good health (CMV status not recorded). Some clones in this sample may be carry-over from other donors' samples.

The CDR3 protein is CASSLSGQRGNTEAFF. CDR3 nucleotide sequence: TGTGCCAGCAGCTTAAGTGGACAACGAGGGAACACTGAAGCTTTCTTT. The V gene is TRBV7-9, the J gene TRBJ1-1; perhaps TRBD1 as D (5 bases). The CDR3 has 16 amino acids. Looked up from germline, CDR1 is SEHNR and CDR2 is FQNEAQ (reference sequence). Deletions cut 2 bases from V and 1 base from J, with 14 bases between.